This T cell receptor beta chain was identified during a study of blood T cell repertoires in COVID-19. The CDR3 extends over 17 amino acids. CDR1 SGHVS and CDR2 FQNEAQ come from the germline V gene. The trim removed 1 base at V and 8 bases at J, leaving 10 bases unmatched. Data came from immunoSEQ multiplex PCR; TCRdb stores just in-frame clones and leaves some out. The top ten clones hold roughly 5% of a sample with some 270,000 clones, 80% to 90% of them seen once. The TCR was taken from a woman aged 40 to 55 who had recovered from COVID-19. This chain connects TRBV7-8 to TRBJ2-1; 11 bases agree with TRBD2. Sequencing was carried out using peripheral blood. This chain's CDR3 is CASSLVRLAGIRDEQFF. In DNA, the CDR3 is TGTGCCAGCAGCTTAGTGCGACTAGCGGGGATACGGGATGAGCAGTTCTTC.